The rows below give T cell receptor beta chains drawn from one sample of a study of cytomegalovirus exposure and HLA in healthy donors. Produced via immunoSEQ multiplex PCR; TCRdb's table is partial and in-frame only. The sample consists of fewer than 110,000 clones, roughly 80% of them appearing once. Material for sequencing was PBMCs. These receptors were collected from a man in his thirties or forties in good health and CMV-seronegative. CDR3s include the opening cysteine and the closing phenylalanine or tryptophan. A D gene is named only where the DNA matches it firmly. Not all rows give a size; the values are once, few, many and, for expanded clones, a class.

v_call,clone_size,d_call,j_call,cdr3_nt,cdr3_aa
TRBV29-1,NA,TRBD1,TRBJ2-7,TGCAGCGCTTGGACAGGGTACGAGCAGTACTTC,CSAWTGYEQYF
TRBV7-2,few,TRBD2,TRBJ2-7,TGTGCCAGCAGCCGACTAGCGGGAATGCACGAGCAGTACTTC,CASSRLAGMHEQYF
TRBV27,NA,TRBD1,TRBJ2-5,TGTGCCAGCAGTCGTAGCCGGGACAGAGAGACCCAGTACTTC,CASSRSRDRETQYF
TRBV5-1,NA,TRBD2,TRBJ2-7,TGCGCCAGCAGCTGGACTAGCGGAAGCTCCTACGAGCAGTACTTC,CASSWTSGSSYEQYF
TRBV28,NA,NA,TRBJ2-5,TGTGCCAGCACCACAGGCGACAGCCGGACCCAGTACTTC,CASTTGDSRTQYF
TRBV7-8,NA,NA,TRBJ1-5,TGTGCCAGCAGCTCGACGACAGAGATTAATCAGCCCCAGCATTTT,CASSSTTEINQPQHF
TRBV19,once,TRBD1,TRBJ2-7,TGTGCCAGTAGTAGACAGGGATCCCGCGAGCAGTACTTC,CASSRQGSREQYF
TRBV5-1,NA,TRBD1,TRBJ2-3,TGCGCCAGCAGCAGGGGACAGGGGGCCGGGGATACGCAGTATTTT,CASSRGQGAGDTQYF
TRBV28,NA,TRBD1,TRBJ1-5,TGTGCCAGCAGTTCGCCCGGGACAGGGAATCAGCCCCAGCATTTT,CASSSPGTGNQPQHF
TRBV7-9,NA,NA,TRBJ2-3,TGTGCCAGCAGCTTAGTTGGACAGAACACAGATACGCAGTATTTT,CASSLVGQNTDTQYF
TRBV30,NA,NA,TRBJ1-5,TGTGCCTGGGCCGGCGGGGTGAGAAATCAGCCCCAGCATTTT,CAWAGGVRNQPQHF